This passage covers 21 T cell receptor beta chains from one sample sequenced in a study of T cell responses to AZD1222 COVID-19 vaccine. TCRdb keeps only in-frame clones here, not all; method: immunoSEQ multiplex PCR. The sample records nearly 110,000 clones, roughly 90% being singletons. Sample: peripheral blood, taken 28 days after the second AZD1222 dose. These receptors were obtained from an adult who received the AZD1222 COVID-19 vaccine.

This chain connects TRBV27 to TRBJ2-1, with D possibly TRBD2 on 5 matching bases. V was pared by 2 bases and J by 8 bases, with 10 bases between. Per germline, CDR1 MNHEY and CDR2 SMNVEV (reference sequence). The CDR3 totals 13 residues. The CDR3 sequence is CASSLREGDEQFF. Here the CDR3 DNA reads TGTGCCAGCAGTTTAAGAGAGGGCGATGAGCAGTTCTTC.

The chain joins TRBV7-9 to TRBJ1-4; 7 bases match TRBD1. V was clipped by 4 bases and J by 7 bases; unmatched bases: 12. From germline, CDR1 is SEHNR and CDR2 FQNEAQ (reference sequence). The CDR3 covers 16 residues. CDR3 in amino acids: CASSSRTGTVGEKLFF. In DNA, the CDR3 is TGTGCCAGCAGCTCGCGGACCGGGACAGTAGGTGAAAAACTGTTTTTT.

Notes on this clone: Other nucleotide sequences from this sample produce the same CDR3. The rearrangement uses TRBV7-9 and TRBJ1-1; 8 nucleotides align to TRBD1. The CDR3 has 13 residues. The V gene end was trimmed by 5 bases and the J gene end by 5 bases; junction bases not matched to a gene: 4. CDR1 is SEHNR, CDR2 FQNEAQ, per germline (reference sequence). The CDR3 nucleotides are TGTGCCAGCAGCCCAGGGGGCGGGACTGAAGCTTTCTTT. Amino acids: CASSPGGGTEAFF.

The CDR3 protein is CASSYSQGGNEQFF. In DNA, the CDR3 is TGTGCCAGCAGTTACTCCCAGGGGGGGAATGAGCAGTTCTTC. The chain uses TRBV6-5 and TRBJ2-1; D could derive from TRBD1 or TRBD2 (7 bases each). Trimming shortened V by 0 bases and J by 7 bases, and 10 bases separated the two germline ends. The CDR3 totals 14 residues. Germline-derived CDR1 and CDR2 are MNHEY and SVGAGI.

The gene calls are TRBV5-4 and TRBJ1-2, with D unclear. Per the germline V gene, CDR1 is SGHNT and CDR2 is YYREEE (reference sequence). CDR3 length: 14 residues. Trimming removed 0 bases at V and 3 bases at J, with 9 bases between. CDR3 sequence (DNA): TGTGCCAGCAGCTTGGGAGTAAGGGACTATGGCTACACCTTC. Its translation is CASSLGVRDYGYTF.

The CDR3 loop reads CASTSTGGDTDTQYF. The CDR3 DNA reads as TGTGCCAGCACCTCGACAGGGGGGGACACAGATACGCAGTATTTT. The chain links TRBV2 to TRBJ2-3; 9 bases line up with TRBD1. The V gene end was trimmed by 7 bases and the J gene end by 2 bases; junction bases not matched to a gene: 7. The germline gives CDR1 SNHLY, CDR2 FYNNEI. The CDR3 covers 15 residues.

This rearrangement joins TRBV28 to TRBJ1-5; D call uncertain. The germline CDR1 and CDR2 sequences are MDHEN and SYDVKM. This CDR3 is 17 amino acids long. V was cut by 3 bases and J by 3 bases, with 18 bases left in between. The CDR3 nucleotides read TGTGCCAGCAGTTTGGTTCGGGGAGATGCCTTCAATCAGCCCCAGCATTTT. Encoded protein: CASSLVRGDAFNQPQHF.

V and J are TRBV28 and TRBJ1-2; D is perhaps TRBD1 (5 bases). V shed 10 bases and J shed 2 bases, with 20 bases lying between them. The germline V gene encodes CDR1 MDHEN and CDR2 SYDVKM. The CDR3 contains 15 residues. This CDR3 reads CATMGPRMENYGYTF. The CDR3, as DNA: TGTGCCACCATGGGGCCTAGGATGGAGAACTATGGCTACACCTTC.

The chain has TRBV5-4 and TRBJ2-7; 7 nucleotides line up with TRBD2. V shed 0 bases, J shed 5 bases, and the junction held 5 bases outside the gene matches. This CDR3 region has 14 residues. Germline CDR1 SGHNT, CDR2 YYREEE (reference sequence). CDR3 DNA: TGTGCCAGCAGCTTGGGCGGGAGTTTGAACGAGCAGTACTTC. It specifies CASSLGGSLNEQYF.

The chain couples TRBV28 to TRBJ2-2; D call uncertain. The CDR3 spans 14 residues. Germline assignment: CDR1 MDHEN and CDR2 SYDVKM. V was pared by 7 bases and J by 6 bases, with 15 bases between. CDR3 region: CASTLRRLAGELFF. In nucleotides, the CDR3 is TGTGCCAGCACTCTACGGCGTCTAGCCGGGGAGCTGTTTTTT.

The CDR3 is CASSDRARNTEAFF. The CDR3 nucleotides are TGTGCCAGCAGCGACCGGGCCAGGAACACTGAAGCTTTCTTT. V usage is TRBV3-1 (or the pseudogene TRBV3-2) and J usage is TRBJ1-1, with D unresolved. This CDR3 has 14 amino acids. Germline loops: CDR1 LGHDT, CDR2 YNNKEL (reference sequence). Between the trimmed V and J ends, which lost 5 bases and 1 base, there was a span of 11 bases.

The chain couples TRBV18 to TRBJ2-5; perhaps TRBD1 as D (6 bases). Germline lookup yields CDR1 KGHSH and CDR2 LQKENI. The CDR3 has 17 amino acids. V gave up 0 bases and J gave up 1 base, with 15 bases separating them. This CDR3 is CASSPPTGGTAQETQYF. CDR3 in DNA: TGTGCCAGCTCACCACCGACAGGCGGCACTGCCCAAGAGACCCAGTACTTC.

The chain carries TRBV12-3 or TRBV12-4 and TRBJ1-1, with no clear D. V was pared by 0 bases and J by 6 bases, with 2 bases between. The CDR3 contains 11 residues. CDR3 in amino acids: CASSLASEAFF. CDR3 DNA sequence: TGTGCCAGCAGTTTAGCGTCTGAAGCTTTCTTT.

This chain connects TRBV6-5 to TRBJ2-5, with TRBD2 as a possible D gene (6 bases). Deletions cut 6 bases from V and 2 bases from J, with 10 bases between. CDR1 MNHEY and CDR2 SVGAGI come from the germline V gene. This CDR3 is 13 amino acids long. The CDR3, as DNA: TGTGCCAGCAGAAATAGCGGACAAGAGACCCAGTACTTC. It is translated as CASRNSGQETQYF.

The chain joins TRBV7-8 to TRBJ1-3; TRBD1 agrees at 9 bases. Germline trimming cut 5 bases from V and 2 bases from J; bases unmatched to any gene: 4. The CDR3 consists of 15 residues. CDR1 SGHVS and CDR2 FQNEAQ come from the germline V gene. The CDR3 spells CASSIGQGTGNTIYF. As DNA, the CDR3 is TGTGCCAGCAGCATTGGACAGGGGACTGGAAACACCATATATTTT.

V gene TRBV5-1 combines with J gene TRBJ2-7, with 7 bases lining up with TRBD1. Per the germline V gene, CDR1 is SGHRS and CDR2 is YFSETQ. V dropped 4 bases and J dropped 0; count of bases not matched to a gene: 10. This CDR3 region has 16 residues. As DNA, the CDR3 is TGCGCCAGCAGCACCATCGACAGGGACAGCTCCTACGAGCAGTACTTC. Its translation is CASSTIDRDSSYEQYF.

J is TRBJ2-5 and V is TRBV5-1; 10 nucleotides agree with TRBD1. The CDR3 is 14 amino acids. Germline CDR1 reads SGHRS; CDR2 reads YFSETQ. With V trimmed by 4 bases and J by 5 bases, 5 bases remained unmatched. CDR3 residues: CASSQTGGSETQYF. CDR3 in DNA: TGCGCCAGCAGCCAGACAGGGGGCAGTGAGACCCAGTACTTC.

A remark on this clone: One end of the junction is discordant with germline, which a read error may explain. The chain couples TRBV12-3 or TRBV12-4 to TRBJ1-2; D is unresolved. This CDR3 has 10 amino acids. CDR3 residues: CASSLVETSF. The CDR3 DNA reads TGTGCCAGCAGTTTAGTAGAGACTTCCTTC.

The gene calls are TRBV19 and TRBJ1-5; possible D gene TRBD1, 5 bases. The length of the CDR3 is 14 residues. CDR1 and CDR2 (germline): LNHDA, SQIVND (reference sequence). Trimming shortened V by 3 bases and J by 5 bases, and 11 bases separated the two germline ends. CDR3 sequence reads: CASSIDSRYQPQHF. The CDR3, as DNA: TGTGCCAGTAGTATTGACAGCCGGTATCAGCCCCAGCATTTT.

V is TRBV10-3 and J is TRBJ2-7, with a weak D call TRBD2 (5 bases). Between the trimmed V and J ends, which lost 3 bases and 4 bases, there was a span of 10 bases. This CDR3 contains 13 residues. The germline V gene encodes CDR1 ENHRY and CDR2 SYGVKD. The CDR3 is CAISDGLGYEQYF. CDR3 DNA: TGTGCCATCAGTGACGGACTGGGATACGAGCAGTACTTC.

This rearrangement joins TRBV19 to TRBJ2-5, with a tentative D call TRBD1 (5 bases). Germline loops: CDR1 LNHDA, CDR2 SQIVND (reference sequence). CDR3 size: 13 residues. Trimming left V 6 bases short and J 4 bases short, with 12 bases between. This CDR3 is CASSGRVGETQYF. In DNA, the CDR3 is TGTGCCAGTAGCGGCAGGGTAGGAGAGACCCAGTACTTC. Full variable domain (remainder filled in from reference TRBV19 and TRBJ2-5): DGGITQSPKYLFRKEGQNVTLSCEQNLNHDAMYWYRQDPGQGLRLIYYSQIVNDFQKGDIAEGYSVSREKKESFPLTVTSAQKNPTAFYLCASSGRVGETQYFGPGTRLLVL.